This T cell receptor (beta chain) was sequenced during a study of shared clonotypes between healthy human individuals. The CDR3 runs to 10 residues. V was pared by 3 bases and J by 3 bases, with 1 base between. The germline V gene encodes CDR1 SGHRS and CDR2 YFSETQ. Study-level results: Naive subsets generally had larger estimated richness than memory subsets.

There were no recent acute infections or vaccinations among the donors, who were healthy HIV-negative adults. As to this clone: Its target is unknown.

Clones were sequenced by immunoSEQ multiplex PCR, and TCRdb holds only the in-frame ones, with some missing. The data hold about 530,000 clones, with 90% to 97% observed a single time. This TCR was sampled from a woman aged 25 to 39 in good health. Sequencing used naive CD4+ T cells sorted from blood. Subset indicated: CD45RA+ positively selected. The chain uses TRBV5-1 and TRBJ2-7; D gene unclear. Here the CDR3 DNA reads TGCGCCAGCAGCTACTACGAGCAGTACTTC. It encodes CASSYYEQYF.